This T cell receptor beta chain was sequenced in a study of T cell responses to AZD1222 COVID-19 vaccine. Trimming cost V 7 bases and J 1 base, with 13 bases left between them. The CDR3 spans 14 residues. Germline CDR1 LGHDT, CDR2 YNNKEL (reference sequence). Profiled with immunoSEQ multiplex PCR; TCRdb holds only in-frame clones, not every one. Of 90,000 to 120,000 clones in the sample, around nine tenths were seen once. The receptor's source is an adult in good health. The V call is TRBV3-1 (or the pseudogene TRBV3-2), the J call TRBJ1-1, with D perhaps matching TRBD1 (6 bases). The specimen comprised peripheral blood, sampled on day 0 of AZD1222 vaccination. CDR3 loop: CASKGGNANTEAFF. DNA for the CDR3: TGTGCCAGCAAGGGGGGGAATGCGAACACTGAAGCTTTCTTT.